This T cell receptor (beta chain) was sequenced during a study of PD-1 blockade in classical Hodgkin lymphoma. Study context: The nivolumab dose that patients received was 3 mg/kg, given intravenously every 2 weeks. Whole-study findings and limits: Newly diagnosed patients had baseline TCR diversity that was reportedly lower than that of healthy donors. Nivolumab starters within 1 year of ASCT were excluded. TCR diversity in CD4+, not CD8+, cells rose significantly by C4D1.

About this clone: The antigen remains undetermined.

As to time point: cycle 4 day 1 (C4D1), after less than 7 weeks of nivolumab. Each patient's relapse followed autologous stem cell transplantation, and brentuximab vedotin exposure varied. Profiled with immunoSEQ multiplex PCR; TCRdb holds only in-frame clones, not every one. In the table there are tens of thousands of clones, about three quarters of which are singletons. The V end lost 7 bases, the J end lost 7 bases, and 16 bases lay between the germline ends. CDR1 and CDR2 from the germline V gene are SNHLY and FYNNEI. This CDR3 is 14 amino acids long. This material consisted of peripheral blood mononuclear cells (PBMCs), taken before the fourth cycle of nivolumab. The chain joins TRBV2 to TRBJ1-4, with D maybe TRBD1 (5 bases). This sequence was found in a human donor with classical Hodgkin lymphoma. This chain's CDR3 is CASTTQGLGEKLFF. CDR3 coding DNA: TGTGCCAGCACTACTCAGGGTCTAGGTGAAAAACTGTTTTTT.